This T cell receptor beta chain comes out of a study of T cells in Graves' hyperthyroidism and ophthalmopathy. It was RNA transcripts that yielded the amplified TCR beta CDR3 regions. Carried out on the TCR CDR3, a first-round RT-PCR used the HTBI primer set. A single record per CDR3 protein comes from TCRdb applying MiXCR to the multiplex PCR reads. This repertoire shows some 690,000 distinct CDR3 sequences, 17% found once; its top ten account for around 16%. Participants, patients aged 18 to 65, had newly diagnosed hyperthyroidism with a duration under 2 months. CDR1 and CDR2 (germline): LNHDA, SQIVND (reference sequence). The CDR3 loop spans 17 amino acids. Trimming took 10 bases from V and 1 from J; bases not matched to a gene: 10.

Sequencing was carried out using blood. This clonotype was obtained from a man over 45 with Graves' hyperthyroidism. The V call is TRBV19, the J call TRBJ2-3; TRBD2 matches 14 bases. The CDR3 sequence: CATTGLAGEEGTDTQYF. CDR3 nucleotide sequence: TGTGCCACCACGGGACTAGCGGGAGAGGAGGGCACAGATACGCAGTATTTT.